This TCR beta chain originates from a study of T cell clusters in autoimmune cytopenias. Comments on this clonotype: The antigen remains unidentified.

Tens of thousands of genome equivalents of blood DNA were amplified for TRB. TRB rearrangements were amplified by touch-down multiplex PCR with mixed TRB-A/B primers. TCRdb re-called the multiplex PCR reads and gives one entry per CDR3 protein, without DNA. The table for this sample gives approximately 12,000 distinct CDR3 sequences. The study, taken as a whole, reports: TRB repertoire shifts in secondary cytopenia and chronic lymphocytic leukemia mostly reflected lymphoma, not autoimmunity.

The CDR3 runs 15 residues. The germline V gene encodes CDR1 ENHRY and CDR2 SYGVKD. These records were also assigned to another study, of T cell repertoires in aging, cancer and after chemotherapy. This second study notes: Median generation probability rose over the chemotherapy interval in each cancer cohort, suggesting rebound thymic output.

The sequence was collected from a human donor in good health. The V gene is TRBV10-3, the J gene TRBJ2-1; with no DNA, the TCRdb D assignment of TRBD1 cannot be verified. What was sequenced was peripheral blood. The CDR3 region is CAISDSGGLYNEQFF.